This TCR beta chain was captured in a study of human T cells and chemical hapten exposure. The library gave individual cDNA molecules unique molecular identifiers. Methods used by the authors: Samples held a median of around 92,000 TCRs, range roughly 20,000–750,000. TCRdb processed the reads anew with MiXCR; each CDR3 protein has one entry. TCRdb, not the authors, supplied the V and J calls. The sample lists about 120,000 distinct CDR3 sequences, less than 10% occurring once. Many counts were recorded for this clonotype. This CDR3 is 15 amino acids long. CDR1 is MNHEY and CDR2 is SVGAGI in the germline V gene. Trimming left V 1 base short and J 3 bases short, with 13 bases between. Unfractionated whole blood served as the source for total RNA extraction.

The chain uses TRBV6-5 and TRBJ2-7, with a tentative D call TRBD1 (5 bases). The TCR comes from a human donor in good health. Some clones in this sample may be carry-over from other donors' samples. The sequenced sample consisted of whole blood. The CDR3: CASSYLGQGHYEQYF. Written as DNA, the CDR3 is TGTGCCAGCAGTTACTTAGGGCAGGGCCACTACGAGCAGTACTTC.